This TCR beta chain appears in the sequencing data of a study of OX40 agonist ivuxolimab in advanced cancers. About the study: Melanoma, hepatocellular carcinoma, head and neck or renal cell cancer occurred in dose-escalation patients.

Blood specimens came from baseline, cycle 4 day 1, and cycle 7 day 1. Clones were read by immunoSEQ multiplex PCR, and TCRdb kept only the in-frame ones, dropping some. Of 90,000 to 100,000 clones listed, roughly nine tenths are singletons. This CDR3 comprises 14 residues. Trimming took off 6 bases at V and 5 bases at J, with 16 bases between the two ends. Germline V gene lookup returns CDR1 SGHTA and CDR2 FQGNSA. The chain uses TRBV7-2 and TRBJ2-5; D is perhaps TRBD2 (5 bases). This TCR came from an adult with an advanced solid tumor such as melanoma, head and neck, liver or kidney cancer. Sequencing was performed on CD4+ or CD8+ T cells sorted from blood, taken in a trial of the OX40 agonist ivuxolimab. The CDR3 DNA follows: TGTGCCAGCAGTAGGGCCTTCAGAGGGGAGACCCAGTACTTC. Protein sequence: CASSRAFRGETQYF.